This entry describes one T cell receptor beta chain. Its antigen is unknown. This sample stems from a study of Ad26.COV2.S vaccination and SARS-CoV-2 variants. Across the study: Enrolled in COV1001, the donor was in the Ad26.COV2.S trial arm, which received the vaccine. Findings and limits, study-wide: In vaccinated individuals, spike-specific CD8+ and CD4+ T cell responses reportedly displayed substantial breadth.

Clones were sequenced by immunoSEQ multiplex PCR, and TCRdb holds only the in-frame ones, with some missing. The sample lists some 340,000 clones; around 84% were seen once. Regarding treatment: some 20 received Ad26.COV2.S at low or high dose, single or two shots; roughly five received placebo; per-sample allocation not given. Samples analyzed were those drawn on day 63 after the first vaccine or placebo injection. Recruitment in Boston yielded a donor of adult age, 18-55 years. CDR1 is MNHEY and CDR2 is SVGAGI in the germline V gene. V was pared by 2 bases and J by 3 bases, with 6 bases of the junction left unmatched. This CDR3 spans 15 amino acids.

The chain uses TRBV6-5 and TRBJ2-5; 7 bases align to TRBD2. The sequences come from peripheral blood, collected in a trial of Ad26.COV2.S vaccine versus placebo. This receptor was obtained from a person aged 18-60 years who received the Ad26.COV2.S COVID-19 vaccine or a placebo. CDR3 amino acids: CASSYGRLAEETQYF. In DNA, the CDR3 is TGTGCCAGCAGTTACGGTCGGCTAGCGGAAGAGACCCAGTACTTC.